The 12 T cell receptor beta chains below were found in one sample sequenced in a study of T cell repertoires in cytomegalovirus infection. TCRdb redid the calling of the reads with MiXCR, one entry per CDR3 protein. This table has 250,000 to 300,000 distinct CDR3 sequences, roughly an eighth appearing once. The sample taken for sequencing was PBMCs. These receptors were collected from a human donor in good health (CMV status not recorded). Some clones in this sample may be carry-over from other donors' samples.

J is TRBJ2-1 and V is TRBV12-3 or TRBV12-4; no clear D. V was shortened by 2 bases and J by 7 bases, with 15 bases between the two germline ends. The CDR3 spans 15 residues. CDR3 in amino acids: CASSLWGSSRNEQFF. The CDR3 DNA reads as TGTGCCAGCAGTTTATGGGGATCGAGTAGGAATGAGCAGTTCTTC.

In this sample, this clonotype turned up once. CDR3 region: CASSEVTANGYTF. CDR3 bases: TGTGCCAGCAGTGAAGTAACAGCTAATGGCTACACCTTC. The J gene is TRBJ1-2, the V gene TRBV2; D ambiguous. Trimming removed 1 base from V and 6 bases from J, with 9 bases in between. The CDR3 length is 13 residues. Looked up from germline, CDR1 is SNHLY and CDR2 is FYNNEI.

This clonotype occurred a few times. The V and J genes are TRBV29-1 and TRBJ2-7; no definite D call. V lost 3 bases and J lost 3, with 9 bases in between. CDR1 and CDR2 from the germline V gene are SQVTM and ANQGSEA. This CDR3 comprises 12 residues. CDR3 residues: CSVDLGRYEQYF. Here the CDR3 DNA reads TGCAGCGTTGATTTGGGCCGCTACGAGCAGTACTTC.

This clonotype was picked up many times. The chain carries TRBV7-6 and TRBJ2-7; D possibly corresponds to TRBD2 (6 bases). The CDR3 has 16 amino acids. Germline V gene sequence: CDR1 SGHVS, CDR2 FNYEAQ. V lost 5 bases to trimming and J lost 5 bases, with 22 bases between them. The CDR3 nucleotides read TGTGCCAGCAGCCTAGGGCGGGGAAACCTAAATAACGAGCAGTACTTC. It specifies CASSLGRGNLNNEQYF. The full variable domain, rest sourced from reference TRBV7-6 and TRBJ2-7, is GAGVSQSPRYKVTKRGQDVALRCDPISGHVSLYWYRQALGQGPEFLTYFNYEAQQDKSGLPNDRFSAERPEGSISTLTIQRTEQRDSAMYRCASSLGRGNLNNEQYFGPGTRLTVT.

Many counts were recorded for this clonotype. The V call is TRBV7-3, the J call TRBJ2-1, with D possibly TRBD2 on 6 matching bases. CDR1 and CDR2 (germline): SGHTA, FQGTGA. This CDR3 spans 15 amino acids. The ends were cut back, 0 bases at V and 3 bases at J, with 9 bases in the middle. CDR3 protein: CASSLTGTLYNEQFF. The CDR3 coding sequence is TGTGCCAGCAGCTTAACCGGGACTCTCTACAATGAGCAGTTCTTC. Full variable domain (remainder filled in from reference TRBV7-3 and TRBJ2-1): GAGVSQTPSNKVTEKGKYVELRCDPISGHTALYWYRQSLGQGPEFLIYFQGTGAADDSGLPNDRFFAVRPEGSVSTLKIQRTERGDSAVYLCASSLTGTLYNEQFFGPGTRLTVL.

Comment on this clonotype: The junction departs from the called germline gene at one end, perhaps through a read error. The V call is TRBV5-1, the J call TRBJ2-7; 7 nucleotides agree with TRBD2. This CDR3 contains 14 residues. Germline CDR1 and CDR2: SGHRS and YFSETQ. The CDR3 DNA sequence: TGCGCCAGCAGCTTGGAGGCGGGAGTGGTCGAGCAGCACTTC. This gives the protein CASSLEAGVVEQHF.

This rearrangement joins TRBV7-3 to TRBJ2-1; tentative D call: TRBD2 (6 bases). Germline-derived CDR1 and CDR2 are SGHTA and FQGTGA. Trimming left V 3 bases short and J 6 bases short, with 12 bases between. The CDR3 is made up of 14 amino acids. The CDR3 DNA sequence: TGTGCCAGCAGCTTCGGGGGAGAAGTCAATGAGCAGTTCTTC. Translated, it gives CASSFGGEVNEQFF.

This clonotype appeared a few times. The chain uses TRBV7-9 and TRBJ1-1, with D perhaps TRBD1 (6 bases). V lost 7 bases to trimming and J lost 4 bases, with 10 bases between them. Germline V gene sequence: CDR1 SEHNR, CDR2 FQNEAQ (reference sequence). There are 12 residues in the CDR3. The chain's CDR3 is CASNLDSTEAFF. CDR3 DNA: TGTGCCAGCAACCTGGACAGCACTGAAGCTTTCTTT.

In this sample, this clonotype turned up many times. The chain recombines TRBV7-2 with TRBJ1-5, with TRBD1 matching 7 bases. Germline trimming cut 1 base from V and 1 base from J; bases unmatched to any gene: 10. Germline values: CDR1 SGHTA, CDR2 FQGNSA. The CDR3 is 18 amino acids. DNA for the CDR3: TGTGCCAGCAGCTTAGGACCCAGGGGGTTCCCGAGCAATCAGCCCCAGCATTTT. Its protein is CASSLGPRGFPSNQPQHF.

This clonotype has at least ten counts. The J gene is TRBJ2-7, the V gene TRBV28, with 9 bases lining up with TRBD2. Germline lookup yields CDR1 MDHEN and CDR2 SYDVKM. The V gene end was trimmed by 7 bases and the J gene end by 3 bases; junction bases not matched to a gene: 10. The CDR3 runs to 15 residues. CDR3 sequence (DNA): TGTGCCAGCACCGGCCTTGGGACTAGCAGCTACGAGCAGTACTTC. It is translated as CASTGLGTSSYEQYF.

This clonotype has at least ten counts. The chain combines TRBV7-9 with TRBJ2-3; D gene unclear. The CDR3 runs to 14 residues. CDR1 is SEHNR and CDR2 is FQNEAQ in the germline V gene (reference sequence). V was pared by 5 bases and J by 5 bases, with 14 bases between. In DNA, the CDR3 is TGTGCCAGCAGCCGCACCGAGGACGGAGATACGCAGTATTTT. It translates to CASSRTEDGDTQYF.

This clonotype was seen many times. The CDR3 nucleotides read TGTGCCAGCAGCTCACCACGGCGGGGGGGGAACACTGAAGCTTTCTTT. It translates to CASSSPRRGGNTEAFF. The chain links TRBV7-9 to TRBJ1-1; D may be TRBD1 (5 bases). V was cut by 4 bases and J by 1 base, with 16 bases left in between. The CDR3 totals 16 residues. CDR1 and CDR2 from the germline V gene are SEHNR and FQNEAQ (reference sequence).